This entry lists 16 T cell receptor beta chains sequenced from one sample in a study of blood T cell repertoires in COVID-19. Only in-frame clones appear in the TCRdb table, and some are missing; sequencing was by immunoSEQ multiplex PCR. The sample holds roughly 260,000 clones; about 87% are singletons and the top ten take about 4%. Sequencing was carried out using peripheral blood. The receptors originated from a woman in her 40s with acute or convalescent COVID-19.

This clone was seen ten or more times. The rearrangement uses TRBV18 and TRBJ1-2; TRBD1 aligns across 7 bases. This CDR3 region has 16 residues. Germline loops: CDR1 KGHSH, CDR2 LQKENI. J gave up 8 bases and V 8 bases, and 20 bases lay outside the gene matches. CDR3 sequence (DNA): TGTGCCAGCCTTGGGACAGACTTTTTACGGGCGGAGGGCTACACCTTC. Encoded protein: CASLGTDFLRAEGYTF.

V is TRBV7-9 and J is TRBJ1-3; TRBD1 is a possible D gene (5 bases). CDR1 SEHNR and CDR2 FQNEAQ come from the germline V gene (reference sequence). Deletions cut 1 base from V and 6 bases from J, with 13 bases between. This CDR3 has 15 residues. Here the CDR3 reads CASSLVGGQQNTIYF. The CDR3 nucleotides read TGTGCCAGCAGCTTAGTGGGCGGACAACAAAACACCATATATTTT.

The genes are TRBV9 and TRBJ1-2; 9 nucleotides match TRBD1. The V segment lost 0 bases and the J segment 4 bases; nucleotides outside the gene matches: 7. This CDR3 region has 16 residues. Germline CDR1 reads SGDLS; CDR2 reads YYNGEE. The CDR3 is CASSVVSTGGSYGYTF. The DNA of the CDR3 is TGTGCCAGCAGCGTAGTCTCTACAGGGGGCAGCTATGGCTACACCTTC.

The chain's CDR3 is CATRGQSKNIQYF. The CDR3 region has the DNA TGTGCCACGAGAGGGCAGTCCAAAAACATTCAGTACTTC. The rearrangement joins TRBV6-6 to TRBJ2-4; D possibly corresponds to TRBD2 (5 bases). V was pared by 10 bases and J by 2 bases, with 12 bases between. Germline assignment: CDR1 MNHNY and CDR2 SVGAGI (reference sequence). This CDR3 is built from 13 residues.

CDR3 nucleotide sequence: TGCGCCAGCAGCATACTAGCGGGGGGGCAAGAGACCCAGTACTTC. Amino acid sequence: CASSILAGGQETQYF. V and J are TRBV5-1 and TRBJ2-5; 13 positions agree with TRBD2. From germline, CDR1 is SGHRS and CDR2 YFSETQ. The CDR3 contains 15 residues. Trimming removed 4 bases from V and 2 bases from J; junction bases left unmatched: 2.

The V and J genes are TRBV7-8 and TRBJ1-4, with no clear D. The V and J ends lost 6 bases and 0 bases respectively, with 8 bases between them. Germline loops: CDR1 SGHVS, CDR2 FQNEAQ. The CDR3 length is 14 residues. CDR3 DNA sequence: TGTGCCAGCAGTAACCAGGCAACTAATGAAAAACTGTTTTTT. Its protein is CASSNQATNEKLFF. Full variable domain (outside the CDR3, taken from reference TRBV7-8 and TRBJ1-4): GAGVSQSPRYKVAKRGQDVALRCDPISGHVSLFWYQQALGQGPEFLTYFQNEAQLDKSGLPSDRFFAERPEGSVSTLKIQRTQQEDSAVYLCASSNQATNEKLFFGSGTQLSVL.

The V call is TRBV6-5, the J call TRBJ1-2; D call uncertain. The length of the CDR3 is 15 residues. CDR1 is MNHEY and CDR2 is SVGAGI in the germline V gene. Trimming took 4 bases from V and 1 from J, leaving 13 bases between them. The CDR3 is CASSFSGDFNYGYTF. The DNA of the CDR3 is TGTGCCAGCAGTTTTTCCGGGGATTTTAACTATGGCTACACCTTC.

This chain connects TRBV5-1 to TRBJ1-2; 8 nucleotides align to TRBD1. V dropped 3 bases and J dropped 5; count of bases not matched to a gene: 3. The CDR3 covers 13 residues. Germline CDR1 SGHRS, CDR2 YFSETQ. CDR3 nucleotides: TGCGCCAGCAGCTGGGACAGGACATATGGCTACACCTTC. It is translated as CASSWDRTYGYTF.

The rearrangement uses TRBV10-2 and TRBJ2-4; 8 bases align to TRBD2. The germline CDR1 and CDR2 sequences are WSHSY and SAAADI. CDR3 size: 15 residues. The junction had 1 base not matched to a gene; V was cut back by 2 bases and J by 1 base. The CDR3 protein is CASSEAGGAKNIQYF. The CDR3 DNA reads as TGCGCCAGCAGTGAGGCGGGGGGCGCCAAAAACATTCAGTACTTC.

The V and J genes are TRBV3-1 (or the pseudogene TRBV3-2) and TRBJ2-2; possibly TRBD2 for D (7 bases). V shed 5 bases and J shed 13 bases, with 20 bases lying between them. CDR3 length: 14 amino acids. Germline-derived CDR1 and CDR2 are LGHDT and YNNKEL (reference sequence). CDR3 loop: CASSKEGGAWRLFF. As DNA, the CDR3 is TGTGCCAGCAGCAAGGAGGGGGGGGCGTGGCGGCTGTTTTTT.

The chain has TRBV2 and TRBJ2-7; 10 positions agree with TRBD2. The CDR3 covers 17 residues. Germline values: CDR1 SNHLY, CDR2 FYNNEI. Trimming cost V 2 bases and J 4 bases; bases outside gene matches: 11. CDR3 nucleotides: TGTGCCAGCAGTGAAACGGATCTAGCGGGGGAGAGTTACGAGCAGTACGTC. Translating gives CASSETDLAGESYEQYV.

This rearrangement joins TRBV18 to TRBJ2-1; 10 nucleotides line up with TRBD2. CDR3 size: 14 residues. Germline V gene sequence: CDR1 KGHSH, CDR2 LQKENI. With 6 bases clipped from V and 8 bases from J, the junction kept 7 bases outside the gene matches. The CDR3 DNA sequence: TGTGCCAGCTCCCAAGGACTAGCGGTCCATGAGCAGTTCTTC. Translated: CASSQGLAVHEQFF.

This rearrangement joins TRBV6-5 to TRBJ1-2, with 7 bases lining up with TRBD1. Germline values: CDR1 MNHEY, CDR2 SVGAGI. Trimming cost V 6 bases and J 5 bases; bases outside gene matches: 9. CDR3 length: 14 amino acids. The CDR3 here is CASSLTGWEYGYTF. CDR3 nucleotides: TGTGCCAGCAGCCTGACAGGGTGGGAATATGGCTACACCTTC.

The gene calls are TRBV12-3 or TRBV12-4 and TRBJ1-2; D not certain. CDR3 length: 13 residues. Between the trimmed V and J ends, which lost 2 bases and 4 bases, there was a span of 8 bases. DNA of the CDR3: TGTGCCAGCAGTTTACAGGCCGCCTATGGCTACACCTTC. Translation: CASSLQAAYGYTF.

The rearrangement joins TRBV9 to TRBJ1-1, with D maybe TRBD1 (5 bases). The length of the CDR3 is 13 residues. Germline CDR1 reads SGDLS; CDR2 reads YYNGEE. Trimming pared 4 bases from V and 5 bases from J, leaving 12 bases between. The DNA for the CDR3 is TGTGCCAGCAGCATGCAGGGTTCGACTGAAGCTTTCTTT. It is translated as CASSMQGSTEAFF.

Only one count was recorded for this clone. This chain links TRBV7-9 with TRBJ2-6; TRBD1 is a possible D gene (8 bases). V lost 9 bases, J lost 0 bases, and 24 bases lay in between. This CDR3 comprises 19 residues. Germline V CDR1 and CDR2: SEHNR, FQNEAQ (reference sequence). The DNA of the CDR3 is TGTGCCAGTATTAAAGAGCGGGGACAGGTGGGCTCTGGGGCCAACGTCCTGACTTTC. This translates into CASIKERGQVGSGANVLTF.